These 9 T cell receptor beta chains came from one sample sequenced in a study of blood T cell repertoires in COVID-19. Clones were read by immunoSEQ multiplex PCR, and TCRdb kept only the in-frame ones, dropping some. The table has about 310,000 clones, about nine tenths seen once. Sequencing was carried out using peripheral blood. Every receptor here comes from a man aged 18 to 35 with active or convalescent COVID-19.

In DNA, the CDR3 is TGTGCCACCAGCAGAAACACCGGGACAGTCTACGAGCAGTACTTC. This codes for CATSRNTGTVYEQYF. The rearrangement links TRBV15 to TRBJ2-7; 7 bases agree with TRBD1. V shed 2 bases, J shed 3 bases, and the junction held 7 bases outside the gene matches. Germline CDR1 LNHNV, CDR2 YYDKDF (reference sequence). CDR3 length: 15 amino acids.

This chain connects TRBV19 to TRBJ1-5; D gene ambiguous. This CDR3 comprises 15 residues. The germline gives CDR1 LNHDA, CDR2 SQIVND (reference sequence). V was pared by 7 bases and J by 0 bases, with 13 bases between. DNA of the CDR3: TGTGCCAGTACCTCCGGCCCGGGTAGCAATCAGCCCCAGCATTTT. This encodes CASTSGPGSNQPQHF.

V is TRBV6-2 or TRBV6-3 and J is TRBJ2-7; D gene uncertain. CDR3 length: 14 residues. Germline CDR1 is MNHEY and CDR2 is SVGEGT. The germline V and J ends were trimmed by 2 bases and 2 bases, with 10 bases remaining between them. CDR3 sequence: CASSYVGTTYEQYF. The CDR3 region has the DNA TGTGCCAGCAGTTACGTGGGCACCACCTACGAGCAGTACTTC.

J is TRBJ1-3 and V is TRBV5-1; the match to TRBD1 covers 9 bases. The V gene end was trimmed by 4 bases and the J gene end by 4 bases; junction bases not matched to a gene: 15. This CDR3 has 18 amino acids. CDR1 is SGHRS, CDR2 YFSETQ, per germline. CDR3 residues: CASSPNPLGQGQGNTIYF. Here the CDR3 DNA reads TGCGCCAGCAGCCCGAATCCGCTTGGACAGGGGCAAGGAAACACCATATATTTT.

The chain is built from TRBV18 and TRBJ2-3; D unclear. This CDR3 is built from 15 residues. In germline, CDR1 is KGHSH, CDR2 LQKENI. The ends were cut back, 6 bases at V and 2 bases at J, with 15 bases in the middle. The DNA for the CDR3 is TGTGCCAGCTCCTACCTTAACTCTATCACAGATACGCAGTATTTT. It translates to CASSYLNSITDTQYF.

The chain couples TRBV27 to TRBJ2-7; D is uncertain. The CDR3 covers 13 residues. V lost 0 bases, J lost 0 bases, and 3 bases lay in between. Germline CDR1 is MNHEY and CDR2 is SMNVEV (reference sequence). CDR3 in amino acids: CASSLSYSYEQYF. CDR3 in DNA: TGTGCCAGCAGTTTATCCTACTCCTACGAGCAGTACTTC.

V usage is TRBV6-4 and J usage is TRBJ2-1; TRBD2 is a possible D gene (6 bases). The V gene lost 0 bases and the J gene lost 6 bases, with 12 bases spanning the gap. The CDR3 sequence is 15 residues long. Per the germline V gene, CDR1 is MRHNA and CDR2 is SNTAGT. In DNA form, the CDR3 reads TGTGCCAGCAGTGACTCTCCTACTAGCCGCAATGAGCAGTTCTTC. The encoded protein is CASSDSPTSRNEQFF.

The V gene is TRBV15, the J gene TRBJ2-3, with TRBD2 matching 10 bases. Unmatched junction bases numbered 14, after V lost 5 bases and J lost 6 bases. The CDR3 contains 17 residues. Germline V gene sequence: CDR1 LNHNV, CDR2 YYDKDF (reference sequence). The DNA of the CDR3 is TGTGCCACCAGCGGAGCGGGAGGGACCCTACGGACGGATACGCAGTATTTT. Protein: CATSGAGGTLRTDTQYF. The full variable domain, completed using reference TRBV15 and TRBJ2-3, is DAMVIQNPRYQVTQFGKPVTLSCSQTLNHNVMYWYQQKSSQAPKLLFHYYDKDFNNEADTPDNFQSRRPNTSFCFLDIRSPGLGDTAMYLCATSGAGGTLRTDTQYFGPGTRLTVL.

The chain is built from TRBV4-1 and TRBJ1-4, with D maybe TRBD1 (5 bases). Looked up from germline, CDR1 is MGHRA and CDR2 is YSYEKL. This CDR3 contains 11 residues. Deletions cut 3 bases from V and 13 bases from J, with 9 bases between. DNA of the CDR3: TGCGCCAGCAGCCAGGCAGGGATACTGTTTTTT. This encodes CASSQAGILFF.